This T cell receptor (beta chain) was observed in a study of blood T cell repertoires in COVID-19. Study information: COVID-19 samples from acute and convalescent phases originated in the United States, Italy and Spain. The cDNA or gDNA used as material had been derived from T cells, B-cell-depleted T cells, or PBMCs.

Sequencing was performed with immunoSEQ multiplex PCR; in TCRdb, only in-frame clones are kept and a portion is missing. The sample records approximately 240,000 clones, about 89% being singletons. V dropped 2 bases and J dropped 5 bases, with 9 bases sitting between them. CDR1 SGHTA and CDR2 FQGNSA come from the germline V gene. The CDR3 covers 13 residues. Two negative PCRs, clearance, or symptom resolution were required of recovered Cohort 3 donors. J is TRBJ1-1 and V is TRBV7-2, with D possibly TRBD1 on 5 matching bases. This TCR derives from a woman aged 18-29 years who had recovered from COVID-19. The sequenced material came from PBMCs or T cells enriched from blood (not recorded which). This CDR3 is CASSLTRVTEAFF. The CDR3 bases are TGTGCCAGCAGCTTAACCAGGGTGACTGAAGCTTTCTTT.